Below, one T cell receptor beta chain is given with its context. The data originate from a study of T cell changes during pregnancy in multiple sclerosis. TCRdb's copy holds only in-frame clones and misses some; the assay was immunoSEQ multiplex PCR. Among about 45,000 clones listed, 80% to 95% were seen once. The CDR3 consists of 18 residues. The V segment lost 3 bases and the J segment 4 bases; nucleotides outside the gene matches: 8. Germline loops: CDR1 SEHNR, CDR2 FQNEAQ (reference sequence). The TCR comes from a female donor with multiple sclerosis, enrolled in a pregnancy study. The material was CD4+ T cells from peripheral blood mononuclear cells, obtained before pregnancy. This rearrangement joins TRBV7-9 to TRBJ2-3; 15 nucleotides match TRBD2. The CDR3 loop is CASSLGTSGGPGSDTQYF. The CDR3 nucleotides are TGTGCCAGCAGCTTGGGGACTAGCGGGGGGCCGGGGTCAGATACGCAGTATTTT.